The rows below give T cell receptor beta chains drawn from one sample of a study of T-cell memory formation after mild COVID-19. TCRdb recomputed calls from the 5' RACE reads with MiXCR, one row per CDR3 protein. The sample lists roughly 350,000 distinct CDR3 sequences, 25% to 30% occurring once. The specimen was PBMCs or a T cell subset sorted from them (not recorded which). Source of these receptors: an adult woman who had mild COVID-19 (a few samples of this study predate the infection). Cell type and time point are not known. The CDR3 runs from the conserved cysteine through the conserved F or W. The order of the fields is D gene, clone size, V gene, J gene, CDR3 DNA, CDR3 protein. A D gene is named only where the DNA matches it firmly. The listing skips clone size in some rows; elsewhere it reads once, few, many or a size class.

d_gene: -
abundance: once
v_gene: TRBV7-9
j_gene: TRBJ1-1
CDR3nt: TGTGCCAGCAGCACTCAGGGGCGGAACACTGAAGCTTTCTTT
CDR3aa: CASSTQGRNTEAFF

d_gene: -
abundance: few
v_gene: TRBV6-1
j_gene: TRBJ2-7
CDR3nt: TGTGCCACCATTGACAGGACCAGCTCCTACGAGCAGTACTTC
CDR3aa: CATIDRTSSYEQYF

d_gene: TRBD2
abundance: many
v_gene: TRBV5-1
j_gene: TRBJ2-1
CDR3nt: TGCGCCAGCAGGGCCGGGACTAGCCCCCTCAATGAGCAGTTCTTC
CDR3aa: CASRAGTSPLNEQFF

d_gene: TRBD2
abundance: -
v_gene: TRBV12-3/TRBV12-4
j_gene: TRBJ2-5
CDR3nt: TGTGCTAGCGGGGGGGCCGGGGAGACCCAGTACTTC
CDR3aa: CASGGAGETQYF

d_gene: -
abundance: -
v_gene: TRBV10-3
j_gene: TRBJ1-3
CDR3nt: TGTGCCATCAGTGAGTCCGCGACTCCCGGAAACACCATATATTTT
CDR3aa: CAISESATPGNTIYF

d_gene: -
abundance: -
v_gene: TRBV27
j_gene: TRBJ2-2
CDR3nt: TGTGCCAGCACTACCCGATATCTGACAGGGAACACCGGGGAGCTGTTTTTT
CDR3aa: CASTTRYLTGNTGELFF

d_gene: TRBD1
abundance: few
v_gene: TRBV5-1
j_gene: TRBJ2-1
CDR3nt: TGCGCCAGCAGCCTAGACAGGGGTGATGAGCAGTTCTTC
CDR3aa: CASSLDRGDEQFF

d_gene: -
abundance: -
v_gene: TRBV2
j_gene: TRBJ2-1
CDR3nt: TGTGCCAGCAGAGACGACAATGAGCAGTTCTTC
CDR3aa: CASRDDNEQFF

d_gene: TRBD2
abundance: -
v_gene: TRBV11-2
j_gene: TRBJ2-1
CDR3nt: TGTGCCAGCAGCGGAGGGCGGGGGTACAATGAGCAGTTCTTC
CDR3aa: CASSGGRGYNEQFF

d_gene: TRBD1
abundance: -
v_gene: TRBV25-1
j_gene: TRBJ1-1
CDR3nt: TGTGCCAGCAGTGACCCACAGGGGGCAGGGAAGACTGAAGCTTTCTTT
CDR3aa: CASSDPQGAGKTEAFF

d_gene: -
abundance: -
v_gene: TRBV2
j_gene: TRBJ1-2
CDR3nt: TGTGCCAGCAGTCCAGGGTGGGGCAACTATGGCTACACCTTC
CDR3aa: CASSPGWGNYGYTF

d_gene: -
abundance: few
v_gene: TRBV12-3/TRBV12-4
j_gene: TRBJ2-5
CDR3nt: TGTGCCAGCAGTACCGGCAGCGAGACCCAGTACTTC
CDR3aa: CASSTGSETQYF

d_gene: -
abundance: -
v_gene: TRBV5-6
j_gene: TRBJ2-7
CDR3nt: TGTGCCAGCAGCTTGACCCTGGCAGCCTACGAGCAGTACTTC
CDR3aa: CASSLTLAAYEQYF

d_gene: TRBD1
abundance: -
v_gene: TRBV5-1
j_gene: TRBJ2-1
CDR3nt: TGCGCCAGCAGCCCGGACAGGAATATTGAGCAGTTCTTC
CDR3aa: CASSPDRNIEQFF

d_gene: TRBD1
abundance: few
v_gene: TRBV13
j_gene: TRBJ1-6
CDR3nt: TGTGCCAGCAAGGAGGGGGCGCGTTATTCACCCCTCCACTTT
CDR3aa: CASKEGARYSPLHF

d_gene: -
abundance: few
v_gene: TRBV7-9
j_gene: TRBJ2-7
CDR3nt: TGTGCCAGCAGCTTAGCAGCCCACGAGCAGTACTTC
CDR3aa: CASSLAAHEQYF

d_gene: -
abundance: few
v_gene: TRBV19
j_gene: TRBJ2-5
CDR3nt: TGTGCCAGTAGTATAGTAGGGGCAGAGACCCAGTACTTC
CDR3aa: CASSIVGAETQYF

d_gene: TRBD1
abundance: -
v_gene: TRBV6-5
j_gene: TRBJ1-1
CDR3nt: TGTGCCAGCAGTTACTCGGGGACAGGGGTTGAAGCTTTCTTT
CDR3aa: CASSYSGTGVEAFF

d_gene: -
abundance: -
v_gene: TRBV10-3
j_gene: TRBJ2-2
CDR3nt: TGTGCCATCAGAGAGAACACCGGGGAGCTGTTTTTT
CDR3aa: CAIRENTGELFF

d_gene: -
abundance: few
v_gene: TRBV5-6
j_gene: TRBJ2-7
CDR3nt: TGTGCCAGCAGCTTGAGGGAATACGAGCAGTACTTC
CDR3aa: CASSLREYEQYF

d_gene: -
abundance: few
v_gene: TRBV13
j_gene: TRBJ2-5
CDR3nt: TGTGCCAGCAGCTCCCGGACGGTCCAAGAGACCCAGTACTTC
CDR3aa: CASSSRTVQETQYF

d_gene: -
abundance: -
v_gene: TRBV4-3
j_gene: TRBJ2-7
CDR3nt: TGCGCCAGCAGCCAAGACGCCGCTAGCGAGACTTCCTACGAGCAGTACTTC
CDR3aa: CASSQDAASETSYEQYF

d_gene: TRBD2
abundance: -
v_gene: TRBV10-3
j_gene: TRBJ2-7
CDR3nt: TGTGCCATCAGCCCGATCGGGGGGTTGGCCTACGAGCAGTACTTC
CDR3aa: CAISPIGGLAYEQYF

d_gene: TRBD2
abundance: few
v_gene: TRBV4-3
j_gene: TRBJ2-7
CDR3nt: TGCGCCAGCAGCCAAGGAAGGGAGGGGACTAGACCCTACGAGCAGTACTTC
CDR3aa: CASSQGREGTRPYEQYF

d_gene: -
abundance: -
v_gene: TRBV7-2
j_gene: TRBJ2-1
CDR3nt: TGTGCCAGCAGCTTGAAGCTCGAGCAGTTCTTC
CDR3aa: CASSLKLEQFF

d_gene: -
abundance: few
v_gene: TRBV12-3/TRBV12-4
j_gene: TRBJ2-7
CDR3nt: TGTGCCAGCACCCTGGGGGGCTACGAGCAGTACTTC
CDR3aa: CASTLGGYEQYF

d_gene: -
abundance: -
v_gene: TRBV7-9
j_gene: TRBJ1-4
CDR3nt: TGTGCCAGCAGCTTGAGGGACGTAGGCGGGCCTAATGAAAAACTGTTTTTT
CDR3aa: CASSLRDVGGPNEKLFF

d_gene: TRBD2
abundance: few
v_gene: TRBV18
j_gene: TRBJ2-3
CDR3nt: TGTGCCAGCTCACCCGCCGGAAGCGGGATAACGCAGTATTTT
CDR3aa: CASSPAGSGITQYF

d_gene: -
abundance: few
v_gene: TRBV18
j_gene: TRBJ1-1
CDR3nt: TGTGCCAGCTCACCACCGCTGAACACTGAAGCTTTCTTT
CDR3aa: CASSPPLNTEAFF

d_gene: -
abundance: -
v_gene: TRBV12-3/TRBV12-4
j_gene: TRBJ2-7
CDR3nt: TGTGCCAGCACACCGGGACACCTAAACGAGCAGTACTTC
CDR3aa: CASTPGHLNEQYF

d_gene: -
abundance: many
v_gene: TRBV2
j_gene: TRBJ1-2
CDR3nt: TGTGCCAGCAGTGGACAGTCTAACTATGGCTACACCTTC
CDR3aa: CASSGQSNYGYTF

d_gene: -
abundance: -
v_gene: TRBV20-1
j_gene: TRBJ2-1
CDR3nt: TGCAGTGCTAGGACTAGTACTTCCTACAATGAGCAGTTCTTC
CDR3aa: CSARTSTSYNEQFF

d_gene: TRBD2
abundance: -
v_gene: TRBV27
j_gene: TRBJ2-5
CDR3nt: TGTGCCAGCAGCTGGGGCGGGAGGGCCCTGGAGACCCAGTACTTC
CDR3aa: CASSWGGRALETQYF

d_gene: TRBD2
abundance: few
v_gene: TRBV29-1
j_gene: TRBJ2-5
CDR3nt: TGCAGCGTTGCCGGCCTCACTAGCGGAGAGACCCAGTACTTC
CDR3aa: CSVAGLTSGETQYF

d_gene: TRBD1
abundance: few
v_gene: TRBV7-9
j_gene: TRBJ2-2
CDR3nt: TGTGCCAGCAGCCCTGGACAGGGGGCATCCGGGGAGCTGTTTTTT
CDR3aa: CASSPGQGASGELFF

d_gene: -
abundance: many
v_gene: TRBV30
j_gene: TRBJ1-1
CDR3nt: TGTGCCTGGAGGGAACCAGGATCACCGGAAGCTTTCTTT
CDR3aa: CAWREPGSPEAFF

d_gene: -
abundance: -
v_gene: TRBV7-9
j_gene: TRBJ2-5
CDR3nt: TGTGCCAGCAGCCATGGGACGTCGCCTCAAGAGACCCAGTACTTC
CDR3aa: CASSHGTSPQETQYF

d_gene: -
abundance: few
v_gene: TRBV29-1
j_gene: TRBJ1-1
CDR3nt: TGCAGCGTTGGGGTGTTGGGGAAAAGGACTGAAGCTTTCTTT
CDR3aa: CSVGVLGKRTEAFF

d_gene: -
abundance: -
v_gene: TRBV21-1
j_gene: TRBJ1-5
CDR3nt: TGTGCCAGCAGCAAAGCCAAAGGTAATCAGCCCCAGCATTTT
CDR3aa: CASSKAKGNQPQHF

d_gene: -
abundance: few
v_gene: TRBV5-1
j_gene: TRBJ1-1
CDR3nt: TGCGCCAGCAGACCAGGAGAAAACACTGAAGCTTTCTTT
CDR3aa: CASRPGENTEAFF